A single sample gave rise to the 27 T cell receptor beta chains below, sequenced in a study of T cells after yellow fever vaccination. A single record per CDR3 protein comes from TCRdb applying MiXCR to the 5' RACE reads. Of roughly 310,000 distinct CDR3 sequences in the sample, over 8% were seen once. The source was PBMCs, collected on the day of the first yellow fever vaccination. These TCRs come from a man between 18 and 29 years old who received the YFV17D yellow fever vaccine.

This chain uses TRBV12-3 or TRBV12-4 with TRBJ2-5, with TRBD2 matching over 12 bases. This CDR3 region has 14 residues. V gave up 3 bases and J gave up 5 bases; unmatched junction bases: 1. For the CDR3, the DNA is TGTGCCAGCAGTTTCCTAGCGGGGGGGGAGACCCAGTACTTC. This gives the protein CASSFLAGGETQYF.

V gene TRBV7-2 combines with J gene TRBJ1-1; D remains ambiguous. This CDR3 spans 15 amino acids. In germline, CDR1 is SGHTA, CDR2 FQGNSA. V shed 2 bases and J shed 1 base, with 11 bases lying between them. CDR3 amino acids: CASSLFIRENTEAFF. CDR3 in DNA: TGTGCCAGCAGCTTATTCATTAGGGAGAACACTGAAGCTTTCTTT. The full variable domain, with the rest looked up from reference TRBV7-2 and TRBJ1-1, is GAGVSQSPSNKVTEKGKDVELRCDPISGHTALYWYRQSLGQGLEFLIYFQGNSAPDKSGLPSDRFSAERTGGSVSTLTIQRTQQEDSAVYLCASSLFIRENTEAFFGQGTRLTVV.

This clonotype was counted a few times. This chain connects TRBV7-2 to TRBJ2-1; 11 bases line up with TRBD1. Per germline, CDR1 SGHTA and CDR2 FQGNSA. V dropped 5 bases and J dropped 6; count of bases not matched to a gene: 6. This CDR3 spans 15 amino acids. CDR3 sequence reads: CASSRPGTGGNEQFF. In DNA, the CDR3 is TGTGCCAGCAGCCGCCCGGGGACAGGGGGCAATGAGCAGTTCTTC. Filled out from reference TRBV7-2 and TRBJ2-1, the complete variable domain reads GAGVSQSPSNKVTEKGKDVELRCDPISGHTALYWYRQSLGQGLEFLIYFQGNSAPDKSGLPSDRFSAERTGGSVSTLTIQRTQQEDSAVYLCASSRPGTGGNEQFFGPGTRLTVL.

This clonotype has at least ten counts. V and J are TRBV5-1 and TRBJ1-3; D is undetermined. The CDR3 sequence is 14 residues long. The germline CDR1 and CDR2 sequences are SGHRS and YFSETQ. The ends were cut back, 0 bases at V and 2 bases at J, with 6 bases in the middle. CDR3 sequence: CASSLEAAGNTIYF. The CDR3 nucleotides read TGCGCCAGCAGCTTGGAGGCAGCTGGAAACACCATATATTTT. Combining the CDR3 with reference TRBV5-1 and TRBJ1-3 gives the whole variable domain KAGVTQTPRYLIKTRGQQVTLSCSPISGHRSVSWYQQTPGQGLQFLFEYFSETQRNKGNFPGRFSGRQFSNSRSEMNVSTLELGDSALYLCASSLEAAGNTIYFGEGSWLTVV.

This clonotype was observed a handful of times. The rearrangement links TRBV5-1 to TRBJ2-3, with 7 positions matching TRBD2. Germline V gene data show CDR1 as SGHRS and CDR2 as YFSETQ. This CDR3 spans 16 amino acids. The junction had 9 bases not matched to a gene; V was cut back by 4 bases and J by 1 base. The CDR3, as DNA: TGCGCCAGCAGCCGGACCCGGGGGGACGGCACAGATACGCAGTATTTT. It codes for CASSRTRGDGTDTQYF.

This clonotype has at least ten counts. CDR3 sequence (DNA): TGTGCCAGCAGCCGGGATGTCGGGGAGCTGTTTTTT. Translated, it gives CASSRDVGELFF. V is TRBV7-9 and J is TRBJ2-2; a possible D gene is TRBD2 (5 bases). The CDR3 runs to 12 residues. Germline V gene lookup returns CDR1 SEHNR and CDR2 FQNEAQ (reference sequence). Trimming removed 5 bases from V and 7 bases from J, with 8 bases in between.

CDR3 sequence (DNA): TGTGCCATCTCCTCCACCGGCACAGATACGCAGTATTTT. Residues: CAISSTGTDTQYF. The chain links TRBV10-3 to TRBJ2-3; D remains unclear. Germline V lookup: CDR1 ENHRY, CDR2 SYGVKD. The CDR3 contains 13 residues. V dropped 8 bases and J dropped 1 base, with 10 bases sitting between them.

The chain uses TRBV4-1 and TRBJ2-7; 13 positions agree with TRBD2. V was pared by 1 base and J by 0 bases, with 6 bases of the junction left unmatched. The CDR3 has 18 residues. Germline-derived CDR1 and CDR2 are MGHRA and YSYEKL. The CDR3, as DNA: TGCGCCAGCAGCCAAGGGACTAGCGGGGGCGATCTCTCCTACGAGCAGTACTTC. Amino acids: CASSQGTSGGDLSYEQYF.

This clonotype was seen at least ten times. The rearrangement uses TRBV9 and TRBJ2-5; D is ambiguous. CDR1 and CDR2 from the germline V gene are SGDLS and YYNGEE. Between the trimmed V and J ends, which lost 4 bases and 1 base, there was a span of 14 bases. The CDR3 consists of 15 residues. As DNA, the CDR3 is TGTGCCAGCAGCCCAACCCCACGGAGCCAAGAGACCCAGTACTTC. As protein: CASSPTPRSQETQYF.

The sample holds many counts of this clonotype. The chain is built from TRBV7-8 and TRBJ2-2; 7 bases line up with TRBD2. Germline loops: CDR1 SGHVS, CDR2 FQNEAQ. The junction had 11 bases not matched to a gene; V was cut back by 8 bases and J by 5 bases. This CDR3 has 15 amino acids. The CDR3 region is CASLLGGEGTGELFF. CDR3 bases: TGTGCCAGCCTGCTGGGCGGGGAGGGAACCGGGGAGCTGTTTTTT.

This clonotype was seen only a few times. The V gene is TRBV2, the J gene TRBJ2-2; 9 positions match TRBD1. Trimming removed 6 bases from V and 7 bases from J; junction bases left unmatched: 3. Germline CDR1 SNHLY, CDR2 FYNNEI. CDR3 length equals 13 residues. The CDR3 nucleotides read TGTGCCAGCAGACAGGGGGCTATCGGGGAGCTGTTTTTT. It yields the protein CASRQGAIGELFF.

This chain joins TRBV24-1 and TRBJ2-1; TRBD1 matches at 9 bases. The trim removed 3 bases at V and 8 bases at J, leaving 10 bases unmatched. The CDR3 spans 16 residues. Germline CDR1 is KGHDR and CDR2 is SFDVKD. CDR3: CATSDPIGDRAYEQFF. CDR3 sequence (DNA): TGTGCCACCAGTGATCCCATAGGGGACAGGGCCTATGAGCAGTTCTTC.

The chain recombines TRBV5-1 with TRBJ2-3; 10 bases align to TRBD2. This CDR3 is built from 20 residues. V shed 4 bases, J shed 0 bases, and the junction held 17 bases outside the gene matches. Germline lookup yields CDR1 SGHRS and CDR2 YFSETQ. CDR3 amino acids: CASSPRLLAGTVGSTDTQYF. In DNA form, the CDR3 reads TGCGCCAGCAGCCCACGTCTACTAGCGGGGACGGTTGGGAGCACAGATACGCAGTATTTT. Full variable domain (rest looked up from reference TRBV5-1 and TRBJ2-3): KAGVTQTPRYLIKTRGQQVTLSCSPISGHRSVSWYQQTPGQGLQFLFEYFSETQRNKGNFPGRFSGRQFSNSRSEMNVSTLELGDSALYLCASSPRLLAGTVGSTDTQYFGPGTRLTVL.

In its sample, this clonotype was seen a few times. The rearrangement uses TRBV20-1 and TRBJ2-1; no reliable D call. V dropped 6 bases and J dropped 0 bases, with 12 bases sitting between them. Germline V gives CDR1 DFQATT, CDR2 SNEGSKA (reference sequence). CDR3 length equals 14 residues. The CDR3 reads CSAPDHYSYNEQFF. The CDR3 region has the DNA TGCAGTGCGCCGGACCACTACTCCTACAATGAGCAGTTCTTC.

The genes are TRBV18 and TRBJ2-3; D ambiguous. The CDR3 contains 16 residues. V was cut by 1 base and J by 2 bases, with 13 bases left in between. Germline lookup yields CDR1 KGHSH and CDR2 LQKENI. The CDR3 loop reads CASSPRAGGFTDTQYF. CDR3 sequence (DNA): TGTGCCAGCTCACCACGGGCTGGCGGATTCACAGATACGCAGTATTTT.

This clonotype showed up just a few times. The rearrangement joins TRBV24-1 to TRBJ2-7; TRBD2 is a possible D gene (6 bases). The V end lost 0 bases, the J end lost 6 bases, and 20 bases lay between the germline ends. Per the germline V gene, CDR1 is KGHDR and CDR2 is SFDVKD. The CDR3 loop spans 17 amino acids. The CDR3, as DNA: TGTGCCACCAGTGATTTGGGGATTCCGGGGGAGCTGGGCGAGCAGTACGTC. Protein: CATSDLGIPGELGEQYV.

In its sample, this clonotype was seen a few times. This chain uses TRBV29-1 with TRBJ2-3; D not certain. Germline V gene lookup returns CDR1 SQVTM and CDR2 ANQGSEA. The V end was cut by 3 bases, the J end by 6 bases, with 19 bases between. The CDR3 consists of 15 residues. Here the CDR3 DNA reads TGCAGCGTTGATGGGTCCGAATCCCGACCCGATACGCAGTATTTT. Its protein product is CSVDGSESRPDTQYF.

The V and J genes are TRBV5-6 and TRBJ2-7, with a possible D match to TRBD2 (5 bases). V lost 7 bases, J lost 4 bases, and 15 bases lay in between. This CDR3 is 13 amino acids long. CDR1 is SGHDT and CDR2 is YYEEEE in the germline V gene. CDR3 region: CASHGQRDYEQYV. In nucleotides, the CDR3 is TGTGCCAGCCATGGTCAGAGGGATTACGAGCAGTACGTC.

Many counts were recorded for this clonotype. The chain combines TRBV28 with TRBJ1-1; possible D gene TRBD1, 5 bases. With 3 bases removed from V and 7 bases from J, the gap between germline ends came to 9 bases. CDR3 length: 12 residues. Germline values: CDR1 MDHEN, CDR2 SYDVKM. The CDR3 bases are TGTGCCAGCAGTTTTCGGGGGAGTGAAGCTTTCTTT. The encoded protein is CASSFRGSEAFF.

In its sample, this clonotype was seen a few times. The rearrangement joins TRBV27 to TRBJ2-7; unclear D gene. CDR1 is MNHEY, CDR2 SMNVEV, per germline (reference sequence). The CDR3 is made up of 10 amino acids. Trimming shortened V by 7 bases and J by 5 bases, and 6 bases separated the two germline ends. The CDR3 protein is CASTPNEQYF. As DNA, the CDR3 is TGTGCCAGCACCCCAAACGAGCAGTACTTC.

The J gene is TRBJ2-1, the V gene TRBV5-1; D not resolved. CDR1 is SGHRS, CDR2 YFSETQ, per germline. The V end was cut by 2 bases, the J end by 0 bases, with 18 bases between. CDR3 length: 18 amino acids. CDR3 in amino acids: CASSFPVPRILSYNEQFF. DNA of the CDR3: TGCGCCAGCAGCTTTCCTGTCCCCCGGATCCTCTCCTACAATGAGCAGTTCTTC.

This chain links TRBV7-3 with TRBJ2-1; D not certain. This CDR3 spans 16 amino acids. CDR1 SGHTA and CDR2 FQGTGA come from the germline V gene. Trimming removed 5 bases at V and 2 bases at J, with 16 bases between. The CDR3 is CASSPARLSPYNEQFF. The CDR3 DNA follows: TGTGCCAGCAGCCCAGCTCGGCTTTCTCCCTACAATGAGCAGTTCTTC.

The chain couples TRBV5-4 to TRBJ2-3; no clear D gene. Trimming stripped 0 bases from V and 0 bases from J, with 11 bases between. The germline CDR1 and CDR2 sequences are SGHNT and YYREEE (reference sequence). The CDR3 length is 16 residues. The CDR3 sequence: CASSLDLYSSTDTQYF. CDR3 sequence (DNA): TGTGCCAGCAGCTTGGATCTGTACTCTAGCACAGATACGCAGTATTTT.

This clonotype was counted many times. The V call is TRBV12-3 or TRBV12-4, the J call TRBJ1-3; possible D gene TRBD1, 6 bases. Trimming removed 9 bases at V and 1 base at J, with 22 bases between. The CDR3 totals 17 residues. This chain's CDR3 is CASIPFTGTVSGNTIYF. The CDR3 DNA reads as TGTGCCAGTATACCGTTTACAGGGACTGTGTCTGGAAACACCATATATTTT.

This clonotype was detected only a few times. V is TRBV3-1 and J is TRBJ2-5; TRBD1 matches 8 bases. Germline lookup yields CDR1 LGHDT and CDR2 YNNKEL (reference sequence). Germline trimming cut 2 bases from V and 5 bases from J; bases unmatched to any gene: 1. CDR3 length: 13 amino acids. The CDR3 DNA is TGTGCCAGCAGCCAACAGGGGGCTGAGACCCAGTACTTC. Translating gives CASSQQGAETQYF.

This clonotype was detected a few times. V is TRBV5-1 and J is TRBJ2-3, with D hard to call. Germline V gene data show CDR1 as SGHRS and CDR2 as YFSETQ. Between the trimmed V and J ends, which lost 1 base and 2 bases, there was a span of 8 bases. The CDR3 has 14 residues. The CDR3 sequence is CASSLYRFTDTQYF. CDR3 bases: TGCGCCAGCAGCTTGTACAGATTCACAGATACGCAGTATTTT.

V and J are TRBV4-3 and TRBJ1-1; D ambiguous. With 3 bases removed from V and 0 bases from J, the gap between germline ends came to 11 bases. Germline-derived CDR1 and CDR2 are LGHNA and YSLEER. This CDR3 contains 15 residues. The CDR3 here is CASSQQTMMNTEAFF. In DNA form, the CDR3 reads TGCGCCAGCAGCCAGCAGACTATGATGAACACTGAAGCTTTCTTT.